This paragraph reports one T cell receptor (beta chain). This sample is drawn from a study of blood T cell repertoires in COVID-19. Authors' analysis steps: Estimates of nucleated cell counts were drawn from the amplification of reference gene primers. Sequencing used immunoSEQ multiplex PCR; TCRdb keeps in-frame clones, though not all of them. V, J and clone size are taken as reported in that table, and D and trimming were inferred from the DNA itself. The repertoire consists of 130,000 to 150,000 clones, with approximately 83% occurring once and the leading ten covering approximately 8%. Germline CDR1 is LNHDA and CDR2 is SQIVND (reference sequence). Trimming left V 3 bases short and J 0 bases short, with 12 bases between. The CDR3 runs to 16 residues.

This chain links TRBV19 with TRBJ1-5; D is possibly TRBD1 (6 bases). Input material: peripheral blood. The receptor comes from a woman in her sixties with COVID-19, enrolled during active disease. The CDR3 reads CASSMDSPYSNQPQHF. CDR3 sequence (DNA): TGTGCCAGTAGTATGGACAGTCCCTATAGCAATCAGCCCCAGCATTTT.